Following are 14 T cell receptor beta chains from one sample sequenced in a study of T cells in Graves' hyperthyroidism and ophthalmopathy. Using RNA transcripts as the source, TCR beta CDR3 regions were amplified. The HTBI primer set served for first-round RT-PCR of the TCR CDR3. MiXCR was run by TCRdb on the multiplex PCR reads, yielding one entry per CDR3 protein. This sample yields 650,000 to 700,000 distinct CDR3 sequences, of which 15% to 20% are seen a single time; roughly a sixth belongs to the top ten. The sequenced sample consisted of blood. The origin of the receptors is a man aged 45-65 years with Graves' hyperthyroidism.

The CDR3 loop is CSLWTGQLGETQYF. The CDR3 DNA is TGCAGCCTGTGGACGGGACAGTTAGGAGAGACCCAGTACTTC. The chain is built from TRBV29-1 and TRBJ2-5, with 7 positions matching TRBD1. The J segment lost 4 bases and the V segment lost 8 bases, leaving 13 bases of the junction unmatched. This CDR3 is built from 14 residues. Germline V gene lookup returns CDR1 SQVTM and CDR2 ANQGSEA.

The V call is TRBV19, the J call TRBJ1-2; D perhaps matches TRBD1 (6 bases). CDR1 is LNHDA and CDR2 is SQIVND in the germline V gene (reference sequence). V shed 7 bases and J shed 5 bases, with 17 bases lying between them. The CDR3 has 14 residues. The CDR3, as DNA: TGTGCCAGTAAACCTCCGGGACAAGTTTATGGCTACACCTTC. Translating gives CASKPPGQVYGYTF.

This clonotype has only a few counts. J is TRBJ2-7 and V is TRBV18; either TRBD1 or TRBD2 may supply D (5 bases each). CDR1 and CDR2 (germline): KGHSH, LQKENI. The ends were cut back, 3 bases at V and 0 bases at J, with 9 bases in the middle. The CDR3 is 14 residues long. The CDR3, as DNA: TGTGCCAGCTCACCGGGGGAAAGCTCCTACGAGCAGTACTTC. This translates into CASSPGESSYEQYF.

This clonotype was seen repeatedly, ten times or more. V and J are TRBV27 and TRBJ1-2; the D is unclear. The V gene's germline CDR1 is MNHEY and CDR2 SMNVEV (reference sequence). The CDR3 sequence is 13 residues long. With 3 bases removed from V and 4 bases from J, the gap between germline ends came to 9 bases. For the CDR3, the DNA is TGTGCCAGCAGTTTTTCGACTGGCTATGGCTACACCTTC. Amino acid sequence: CASSFSTGYGYTF.

This clonotype was recorded many times. The genes are TRBV2 and TRBJ2-6; D possibly corresponds to TRBD1 (7 bases). V was trimmed by 6 bases and J by 5 bases, leaving 20 bases between them. CDR1 SNHLY and CDR2 FYNNEI come from the germline V gene. CDR3 size: 17 residues. DNA for the CDR3: TGTGCCAGCAGCAGGGACAGCCCCGGGGGACGGGCCAACGTCCTGACTTTC. Protein: CASSRDSPGGRANVLTF. Looking up the rest from reference TRBV2 and TRBJ2-6 gives the full variable domain: EPEVTQTPSHQVTQMGQEVILRCVPISNHLYFYWYRQILGQKVEFLVSFYNNEISEKSEIFDDQFSVERPDGSNFTLKIRSTKLEDSAMYFCASSRDSPGGRANVLTFGAGSRLTVL.

In its sample, this clonotype was seen a few times. The CDR3 DNA reads as TGCGCCAGCAGCCGTCAGTTCCCCTACGAGCAGTACTTC. Its translation is CASSRQFPYEQYF. The chain couples TRBV4-1 to TRBJ2-7, with D hard to call. Trimming shortened V by 4 bases and J by 2 bases, and 9 bases separated the two germline ends. This CDR3 contains 13 residues. Germline V gene lookup returns CDR1 MGHRA and CDR2 YSYEKL.

This clonotype was recorded many times. CDR3 DNA sequence: TGTGCCAGCAGCCAAGTGGCAGTCGGTGGCTACACCTTC. This translates into CASSQVAVGGYTF. The V and J genes are TRBV3-1 and TRBJ1-2, with unresolved D. CDR3 length equals 13 residues. Germline values: CDR1 LGHDT, CDR2 YNNKEL (reference sequence). The V and J ends lost 1 base and 7 bases respectively, with 10 bases between them.

In this sample, this clonotype turned up many times. This chain uses TRBV28 with TRBJ1-3, with D perhaps TRBD1 (6 bases). The length of the CDR3 is 15 residues. The germline V gene has CDR1 MDHEN and CDR2 SYDVKM. Trimming cost V 5 bases and J 0 bases, with 11 bases left between them. The CDR3 reads CASSPAGASGNTIYF. DNA of the CDR3: TGTGCCAGCAGTCCCGCGGGGGCCTCTGGAAACACCATATATTTT.

This clonotype was seen more than once but under ten times. The J gene is TRBJ1-5, the V gene TRBV20-1; D not resolved. Germline V gene data show CDR1 as DFQATT and CDR2 as SNEGSKA (reference sequence). The V and J ends lost 1 base and 3 bases respectively, with 10 bases between them. CDR3 length equals 14 residues. CDR3: CSARGTGINQPQHF. For the CDR3, the DNA is TGCAGTGCTAGAGGGACGGGAATCAATCAGCCCCAGCATTTT.

As to this clonotype: Since no conserved phenylalanine or tryptophan closes the CDR3, a read error is the likely cause. This CDR3 reads CASSVGSTDTQYY. DNA of the CDR3: TGTGCCAGCAGCGTTGGTAGCACAGATACGCAGTATTAT. This chain connects TRBV9 to TRBJ2-3; the D is unclear. CDR1 SGDLS and CDR2 YYNGEE come from the germline V gene. V lost 2 bases, J lost 0 bases, and 4 bases lay in between. The CDR3 totals 13 residues.

The chain combines TRBV30 with TRBJ1-3; D unclear. The CDR3 has 14 residues. The germline V and J ends were trimmed by 0 bases and 1 base, with 7 bases remaining between them. Germline CDR1 GTSNPN, CDR2 SVGIG (reference sequence). The CDR3 nucleotides read TGTGCCTGGAGTGTCGGGAATTCTGGAAACACCATATATTTT. Its protein product is CAWSVGNSGNTIYF.

This clonotype has ten or more counts. The chain employs TRBV28 and TRBJ1-2; D not certain. V was shortened by 6 bases and J by 2 bases, with 16 bases between the two germline ends. CDR1 and CDR2 from the germline V gene are MDHEN and SYDVKM. The CDR3 length is 15 residues. In DNA, the CDR3 is TGTGCCAGCAGGATCTCGGGAGGGAGGAACTATGGCTACACCTTC. Amino acid sequence: CASRISGGRNYGYTF.

The table lists this clonotype with many counts. The rearrangement uses TRBV12-3 or TRBV12-4 and TRBJ1-2; 9 bases are a match to TRBD1. The CDR3 sequence is 14 residues long. V dropped 1 base and J dropped 6; count of bases not matched to a gene: 3. CDR3 loop: CASSLGTGVHGYTF. The CDR3 DNA reads TGTGCCAGCAGTTTAGGGACAGGGGTCCATGGCTACACCTTC.

Ten or more counts support this clonotype. The chain combines TRBV20-1 with TRBJ2-7; 9 positions agree with TRBD2. CDR1 and CDR2 (germline): DFQATT, SNEGSKA (reference sequence). There are 16 residues in the CDR3. V was pared by 0 bases and J by 2 bases, with 8 bases of the junction left unmatched. This chain's CDR3 is CSARDLAGGDPYEQYF. Here the CDR3 DNA reads TGCAGTGCTAGAGATCTGGCGGGAGGGGACCCCTACGAGCAGTACTTC.